These 8 T cell receptor beta chains came from one sample sequenced in a study of draining lymph node invasion in breast cancer. Memory conventional CD4 T cells were sorted as CD4+ CD45RA- CD25- cells. TCRdb passed the bulk RNA-seq reads through MiXCR, listing each CDR3 protein once. Of about 2,500 distinct CDR3 sequences listed, around 84% were seen once; the top ten hold roughly 1.5%. The specimen was sorted memory CD4+ effector T cells from a lymph node. Receptors originate from a female donor with luminal breast cancer.

J is TRBJ1-6 and V is TRBV5-1; D is undetermined. CDR3 size: 14 residues. CDR1 is SGHRS and CDR2 is YFSETQ in the germline V gene. The V and J ends lost 6 bases and 0 bases respectively, with 7 bases between them. CDR3 region: CASKQDSYNSPLHF. The CDR3 coding sequence is TGCGCCAGCAAACAAGACTCCTATAATTCACCCCTCCACTTT.

V is TRBV11-2 and J is TRBJ1-5; perhaps TRBD1 as D (5 bases). The germline V gene has CDR1 SGHAT and CDR2 FQNNGV. This CDR3 contains 15 residues. Trimming pared 5 bases from V and 4 bases from J, leaving 15 bases between. In nucleotides, the CDR3 is TGTGCCAGCAGCCCCGGAGCAGGGCGTAATCAGCCCCAGCATTTT. Translation gives CASSPGAGRNQPQHF.

This clonotype was seen a single time. V usage is TRBV20-1 and J usage is TRBJ1-2; 8 nucleotides match TRBD1. Trimming at V came to 1 base and at J to 6 bases, leaving 4 bases not matched to a gene. In germline, CDR1 is DFQATT, CDR2 SNEGSKA (reference sequence). This CDR3 spans 13 amino acids. CDR3 DNA sequence: TGCAGTGCTAGAGTGGAGACAGGGGATGGCTACACCTTC. It codes for CSARVETGDGYTF.

This clonotype showed up just once. The chain employs TRBV20-1 and TRBJ1-5; a weak D match, TRBD1 (5 bases). Germline assignment: CDR1 DFQATT and CDR2 SNEGSKA (reference sequence). The CDR3 runs 15 residues. The ends were cut back, 2 bases at V and 6 bases at J, with 17 bases in the middle. CDR3 loop: CSARQGGTGGQPQHF. The CDR3 DNA reads TGCAGTGCTAGACAGGGAGGGACGGGAGGTCAGCCCCAGCATTTT.

V and J are TRBV7-2 and TRBJ1-1, with D maybe TRBD1 (6 bases). With 5 bases removed from V and 4 bases from J, the gap between germline ends came to 14 bases. CDR3 length equals 14 residues. Germline V CDR1 and CDR2: SGHTA, FQGNSA. The CDR3 DNA follows: TGTGCCAGCAGCCCTGGGAGGGGGAGCACTGAAGCTTTCTTT. It specifies CASSPGRGSTEAFF. The full variable domain, in which reference TRBV7-2 and TRBJ1-1 provide the parts outside the CDR3, is GAGVSQSPSNKVTEKGKDVELRCDPISGHTALYWYRQSLGQGLEFLIYFQGNSAPDKSGLPSDRFSAERTGGSVSTLTIQRTQQEDSAVYLCASSPGRGSTEAFFGQGTRLTVV.

This clonotype was seen a single time. The rearrangement links TRBV30 to TRBJ1-1, with D tentatively TRBD1 (5 bases). The germline V and J ends were trimmed by 1 base and 4 bases, with 13 bases remaining between them. CDR3 length: 14 residues. CDR1 is GTSNPN, CDR2 SVGIG, per germline (reference sequence). CDR3 sequence: CAWSAGRRVTEAFF. The CDR3 DNA reads as TGTGCCTGGAGTGCGGGACGGCGAGTCACTGAAGCTTTCTTT.

V gene TRBV6-1 combines with J gene TRBJ2-3; D is ambiguous. The CDR3 sequence is 16 residues long. V shed 1 base and J shed 0 bases, with 11 bases lying between them. Germline values: CDR1 MNHNS, CDR2 SASEGT. The CDR3 sequence: CASSEEVASSTDTQYF. DNA of the CDR3: TGTGCCAGCAGTGAAGAAGTAGCTTCGAGCACAGATACGCAGTATTTT.

V usage is TRBV20-1 and J usage is TRBJ2-2, with 9 positions matching TRBD2. V dropped 3 bases and J dropped 4; count of bases not matched to a gene: 6. Germline V gene sequence: CDR1 DFQATT, CDR2 SNEGSKA (reference sequence). The CDR3 has 15 residues. Here the CDR3 DNA reads TGCAGTGCTAGTTGGCGGGGGGGCCCCACCGGGGAGCTGTTTTTT. Its protein product is CSASWRGGPTGELFF.